What follows is one TCR beta chain and its context. This clone was found once. Its antigen specificity is not known. Base qualities are not at hand, and no much larger clone is one base apart. The immunoSEQ Assay, a bias-controlled multiplex PCR, was used to amplify TCRbeta CDR3 regions from genomic DNA. Concerning the study's data processing: Nucleated cell counts per sample were estimated from amplification of reference gene primers within the assay. Sequence reads were collapsed and filtered to measure the absolute abundance of every unique TCRbeta CDR3 rearrangement. For each sample, productive Simpson clonality was calculated as the square root of Simpson's diversity index over productive rearrangements. Drawn from immuneACCESS, this table holds only the in-frame rearrangements with V and J called that TCRdb kept. Clones are partly lost; checked studies trace under half to an unresolved V gene and leave the rest unexplained. V and J calls and clone size are copied from that table; D and trimming were computed from the DNA. In this sample the table shows fewer than 650,000 clones, about 89% of which occur a single time. The ten largest clones take up 7.8% of the sample.

The data derive from a study of blood T cell repertoires in COVID-19 (TCRdb year 2020). Regarding the research as a whole: Collaborator samples came from the United States, Italy and Spain and covered acute and convalescent phases of COVID-19. Nearly every sample came with metadata listing a de-identified subject ID, COVID-19 status, age in years and sex. The repertoires were released in a freely available public database intended as a resource for research on the immune response to SARS-CoV-2. The dataset comprised deeply sampled blood TCRbeta repertoires from subjects exposed to, actively infected with, or recovered from COVID-19. The prospective study material was composed of cDNA or gDNA derived from T cells, B-cell-depleted T cells, or PBMCs. Where HLA class I and class II types were available, the types were taken from metadata supplied by the sample provider, not from assay-based typing. The samples were drawn from the first 160 participants of the ongoing ImmuneRACE study and from roughly 1,300 subjects provided by 6 global collaborators.

One collaborating source in Seattle enrolled patients during active infection and followed them longitudinally through the course of disease. Whole blood was collected in K2EDTA tubes by collaborating institutions according to the institutions' own protocols. For TCRbeta analysis, collaborators shipped samples as frozen whole blood, isolated PBMCs, or DNA extracted from either of those sample types. The full study reports these points: The amount of clinical and demographic metadata varied by source and participant and was provided uncurated.

Taken from cysteine to phenylalanine, the CDR3 has 15 residues. Only CDR3 DNA remains: 45 bases, in frame from the first base. Here the chain combines TRBV21-1 and TRBJ1-4; the table's D call TRBD1 went unverified against the DNA. TRBV21-1 constitutes a pseudogene. Sequencing input: peripheral blood. This clonotype was sampled from a woman aged 50 to 65 with COVID-19, enrolled during active disease. The CDR3 reads as follows: CASSKIRRGNEKLFF. DNA sequence: TGTGCCAGCAGCAAGATTCGAAGGGGGAATGAAAAACTGTTTTTT.